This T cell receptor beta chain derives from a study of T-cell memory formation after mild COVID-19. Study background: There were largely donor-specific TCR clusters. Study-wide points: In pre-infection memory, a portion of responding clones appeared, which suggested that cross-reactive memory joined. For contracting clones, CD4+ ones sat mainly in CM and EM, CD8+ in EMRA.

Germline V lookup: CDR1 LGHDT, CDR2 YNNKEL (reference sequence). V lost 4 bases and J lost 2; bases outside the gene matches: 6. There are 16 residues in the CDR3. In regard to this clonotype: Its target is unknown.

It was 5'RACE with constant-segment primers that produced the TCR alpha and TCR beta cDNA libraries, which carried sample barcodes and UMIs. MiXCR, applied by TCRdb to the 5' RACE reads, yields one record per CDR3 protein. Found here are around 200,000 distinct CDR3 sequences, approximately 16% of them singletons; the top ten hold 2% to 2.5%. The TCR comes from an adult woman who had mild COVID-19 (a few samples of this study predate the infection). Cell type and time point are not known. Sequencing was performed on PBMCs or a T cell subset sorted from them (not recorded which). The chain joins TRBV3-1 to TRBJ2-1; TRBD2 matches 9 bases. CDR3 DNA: TGTGCCAGCAGCCCAACTTTAGCGGGGGCCTACAATGAGCAGTTCTTC. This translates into CASSPTLAGAYNEQFF.